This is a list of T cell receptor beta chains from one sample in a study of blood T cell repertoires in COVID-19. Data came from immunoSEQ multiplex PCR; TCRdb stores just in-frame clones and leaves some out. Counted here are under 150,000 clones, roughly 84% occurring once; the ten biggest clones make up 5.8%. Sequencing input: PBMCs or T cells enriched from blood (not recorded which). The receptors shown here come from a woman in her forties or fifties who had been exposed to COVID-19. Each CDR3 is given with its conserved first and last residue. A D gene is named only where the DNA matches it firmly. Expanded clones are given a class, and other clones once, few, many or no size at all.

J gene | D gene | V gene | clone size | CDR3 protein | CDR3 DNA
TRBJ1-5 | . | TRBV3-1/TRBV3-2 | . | CASSQGGGEYSNQPQHF | TGTGCCAGCAGCCAAGGAGGAGGGGAGTATAGCAATCAGCCCCAGCATTTT
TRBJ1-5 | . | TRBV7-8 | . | CASSLVFGGQPQHF | TGTGCCAGCAGCTTAGTTTTTGGCGGTCAGCCCCAGCATTTT
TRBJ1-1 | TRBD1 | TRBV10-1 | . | CASRLGQADTEAFF | TGCGCCAGCAGACTCGGACAGGCAGACACTGAAGCTTTCTTT
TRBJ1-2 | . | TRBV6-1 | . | CASSEYAGWIGTNYGYTF | TGTGCCAGCAGTGAATACGCGGGGTGGATAGGGACTAACTATGGCTACACCTTC
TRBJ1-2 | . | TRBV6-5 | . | CASSQGIYGYTF | TGTGCCAGCAGTCAGGGTATCTATGGCTACACCTTC
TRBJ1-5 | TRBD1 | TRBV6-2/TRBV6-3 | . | CASSPPGGQGINDQPQHF | TGTGCCAGCAGTCCCCCGGGGGGACAGGGTATTAATGATCAGCCCCAGCATTTT
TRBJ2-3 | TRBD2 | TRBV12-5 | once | CASGSGAGGFGNTDTQYF | TGTGCTAGTGGTTCGGGAGCGGGAGGGTTCGGCAACACAGATACGCAGTATTTT
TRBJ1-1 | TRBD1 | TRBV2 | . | CASRIPTGAANTEAFF | TGTGCCAGCAGGATCCCTACAGGGGCGGCGAACACTGAAGCTTTCTTT
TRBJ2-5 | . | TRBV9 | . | CASSPPTREETQYF | TGTGCCAGCAGCCCGCCGACGAGGGAAGAGACCCAGTACTTC
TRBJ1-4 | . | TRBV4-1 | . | CASSQDPFDEKLFF | TGCGCCAGCAGCCAAGATCCTTTCGATGAAAAACTGTTTTTT
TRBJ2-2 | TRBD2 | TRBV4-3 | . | CASSQDGLAPTNTGELFF | TGCGCCAGCAGCCAAGACGGACTAGCGCCAACGAACACCGGGGAGCTGTTTTTT
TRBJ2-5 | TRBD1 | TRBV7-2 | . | CASSPKGFTGGTQYF | TGTGCCAGCAGCCCAAAAGGGTTCACAGGGGGCACCCAGTACTTC
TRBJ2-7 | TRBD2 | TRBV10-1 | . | CASSELTSGSGEQYF | TGCGCCAGCAGTGAGTTGACTAGCGGGAGTGGCGAGCAGTACTTC
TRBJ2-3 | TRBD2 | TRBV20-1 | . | CSASKASGSTDTQYF | TGCAGTGCTAGTAAGGCTAGCGGGAGCACAGATACGCAGTATTTT
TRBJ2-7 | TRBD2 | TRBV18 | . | CASSPLAGENYEQYF | TGTGCCAGCTCACCACTTGCGGGGGAAAACTACGAGCAGTACTTC
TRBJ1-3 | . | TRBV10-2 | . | CASSESSGNTIYF | TGCGCCAGCAGTGAGTCGAGTGGAAACACCATATATTTT
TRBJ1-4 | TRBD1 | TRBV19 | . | CASRDRGFNEKLFF | TGTGCCAGTAGGGACAGGGGATTTAATGAAAAACTGTTTTTT
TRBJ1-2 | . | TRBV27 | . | CASSFRVPLDAYGYTF | TGTGCCAGCAGTTTCCGGGTCCCACTGGATGCCTATGGCTACACCTTC
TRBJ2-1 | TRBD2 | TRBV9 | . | CASSGGGRIYNEQFF | TGTGCCAGCAGCGGCGGGGGTAGAATATACAATGAGCAGTTCTTC
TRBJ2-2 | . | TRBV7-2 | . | CASRWQGNTGELFF | TGTGCCAGCAGATGGCAGGGGAACACCGGGGAGCTGTTTTTT
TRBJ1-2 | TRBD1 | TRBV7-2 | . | CASSTRDRTWDGYTF | TGTGCCAGCAGCACGCGGGACAGGACGTGGGATGGCTACACCTTC
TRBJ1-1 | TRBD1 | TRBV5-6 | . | CASSGYRGVGTEAFF | TGTGCCAGCAGCGGATACAGGGGTGTTGGAACTGAAGCTTTCTTT
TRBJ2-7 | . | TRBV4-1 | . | CASSQDWGGATYEQYF | TGCGCCAGCAGCCAAGACTGGGGGGGGGCCACCTACGAGCAGTACTTC
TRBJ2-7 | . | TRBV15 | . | CATKRAKGAYEQYF | TGTGCCACCAAGAGGGCCAAGGGGGCCTACGAGCAGTACTTC
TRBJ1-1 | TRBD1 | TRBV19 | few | CASSIDRGHEAFF | TGTGCCAGTAGTATTGACAGGGGGCATGAAGCTTTCTTT
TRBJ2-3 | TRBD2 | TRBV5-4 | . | CASSPAPRGGITDTQYF | TGTGCCAGCAGCCCGGCCCCGCGGGGAGGGATCACAGATACGCAGTATTTT
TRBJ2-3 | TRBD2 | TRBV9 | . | CASSGLAGGTDTQYF | TGTGCCAGCAGCGGACTAGCGGGAGGGACAGATACGCAGTATTTT
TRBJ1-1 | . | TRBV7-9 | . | CASSLGAGRNTEAFF | TGTGCCAGCAGCTTAGGGGCAGGGCGGAACACTGAAGCTTTCTTT
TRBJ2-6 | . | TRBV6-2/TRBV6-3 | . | CASSLGGSGANVLTF | TGTGCCAGCAGTTTGGGGGGTTCCGGGGCCAACGTCCTGACTTTC
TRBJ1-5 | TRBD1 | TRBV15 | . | CATSRDWGQFQPQHF | TGTGCCACCAGCAGAGACTGGGGACAGTTTCAGCCCCAGCATTTT
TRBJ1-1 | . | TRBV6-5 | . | CASSYRNRMNTEAFF | TGTGCCAGCAGTTACCGCAACAGGATGAACACTGAAGCTTTCTTT
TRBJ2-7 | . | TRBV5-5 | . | CASSATGFGLYEQYF | TGTGCCAGCAGCGCCACAGGGTTCGGGCTCTACGAGCAGTACTTC
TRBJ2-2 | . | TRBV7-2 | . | CASSLVVLTSGELFF | TGTGCCAGCAGCTTAGTCGTCCTGACATCCGGGGAGCTGTTTTTT
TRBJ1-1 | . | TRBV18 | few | CASSPYRPNTEAFF | TGTGCCAGCTCACCCTACAGACCGAACACTGAAGCTTTCTTT
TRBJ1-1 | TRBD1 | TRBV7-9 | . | CASSYQTGITEAFF | TGTGCCAGCAGCTACCAGACAGGGATCACTGAAGCTTTCTTT
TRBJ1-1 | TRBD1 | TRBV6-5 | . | CASTETGVTEAFF | TGTGCCAGCACCGAGACAGGGGTCACTGAAGCTTTCTTT
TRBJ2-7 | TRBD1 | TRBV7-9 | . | CASSPFLGQGSYEQYF | TGTGCCAGCAGCCCCTTTTTGGGACAGGGAAGCTACGAGCAGTACTTC
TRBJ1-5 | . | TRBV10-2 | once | CASSAGGGQPQHF | TGCGCCAGCAGTGCGGGGGGAGGGCAGCCCCAGCATTTT
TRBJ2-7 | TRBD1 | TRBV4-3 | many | CASSQRRDRGPEEQYF | TGCGCCAGCAGCCAGCGACGGGACAGGGGGCCGGAGGAGCAGTACTTC
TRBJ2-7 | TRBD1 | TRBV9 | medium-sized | CASSASDRASYEQYF | TGTGCCAGCAGCGCCTCAGACAGGGCCTCCTACGAGCAGTACTTC
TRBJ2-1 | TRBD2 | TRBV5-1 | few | CASSTLAGNSYNEQFF | TGCGCCAGCAGCACTCTAGCGGGTAACTCCTACAATGAGCAGTTCTTC
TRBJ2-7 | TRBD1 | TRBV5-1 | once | CASSLGQGATYEQYF | TGCGCCAGCAGCTTGGGGCAGGGGGCGACCTACGAGCAGTACTTC
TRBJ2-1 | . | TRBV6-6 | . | CASSSRQEQFF | TGTGCCAGCAGCTCGCGACAGGAGCAGTTCTTC
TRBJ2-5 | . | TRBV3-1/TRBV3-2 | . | CASSQLNLGLIETQYF | TGTGCCAGCAGCCAACTAAACTTAGGACTGATCGAGACCCAGTACTTC
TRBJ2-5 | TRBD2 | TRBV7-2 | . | CASSLGLRGGRETQYF | TGTGCCAGCAGCTTAGGGTTGCGGGGGGGCCGGGAGACCCAGTACTTC
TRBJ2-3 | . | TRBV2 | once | CASSAISGTDTQYF | TGTGCCAGCAGTGCTATTTCGGGCACAGATACGCAGTATTTT
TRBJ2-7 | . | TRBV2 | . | CASSGAGTGLSSYEQYF | TGTGCCAGCAGTGGGGCGGGCACCGGACTAAGCTCCTACGAGCAGTACTTC
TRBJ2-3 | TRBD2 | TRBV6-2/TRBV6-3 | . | CASSQRLAGGPDTQYF | TGTGCCAGCAGTCAACGACTAGCGGGGGGACCCGATACGCAGTATTTT
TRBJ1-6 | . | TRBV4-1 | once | CASSQGRGRDNSPLHF | TGCGCCAGCAGCCAGGGTAGGGGCCGGGATAATTCACCCCTCCACTTT
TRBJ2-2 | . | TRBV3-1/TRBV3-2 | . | CASSPGGRELFF | TGTGCCAGCAGCCCGGGGGGCCGGGAGCTGTTTTTT
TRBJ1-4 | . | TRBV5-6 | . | CASSLEAGLIANEKLFF | TGTGCCAGCAGCTTGGAGGCAGGTCTAATAGCTAATGAAAAACTGTTTTTT
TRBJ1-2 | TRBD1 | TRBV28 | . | CASSLLQGAHGYTF | TGTGCCAGCAGTTTATTGCAGGGGGCGCATGGCTACACCTTC
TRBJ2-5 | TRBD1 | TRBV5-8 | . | CASSLGTGQETQYF | TGTGCCAGCAGCTTGGGGACAGGACAAGAGACCCAGTACTTC